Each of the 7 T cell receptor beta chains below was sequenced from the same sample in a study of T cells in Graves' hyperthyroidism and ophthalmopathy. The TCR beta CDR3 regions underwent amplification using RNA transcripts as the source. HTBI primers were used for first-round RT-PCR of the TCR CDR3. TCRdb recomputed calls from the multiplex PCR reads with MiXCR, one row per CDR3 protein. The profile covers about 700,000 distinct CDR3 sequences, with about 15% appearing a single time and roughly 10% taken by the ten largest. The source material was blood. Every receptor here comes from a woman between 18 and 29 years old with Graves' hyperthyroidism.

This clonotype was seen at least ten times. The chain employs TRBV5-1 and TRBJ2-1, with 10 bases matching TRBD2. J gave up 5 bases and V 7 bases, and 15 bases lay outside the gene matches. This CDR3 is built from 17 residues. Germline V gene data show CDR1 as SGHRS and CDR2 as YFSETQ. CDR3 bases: TGCGCCAGCGGAATAGCGGGAGGAAGAAGGTCACACAATGAGCAGTTCTTC. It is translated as CASGIAGGRRSHNEQFF.

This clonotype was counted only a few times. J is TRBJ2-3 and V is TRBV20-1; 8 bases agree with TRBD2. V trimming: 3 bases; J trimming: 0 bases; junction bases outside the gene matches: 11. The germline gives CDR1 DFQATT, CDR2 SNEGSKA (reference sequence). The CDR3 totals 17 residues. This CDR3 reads CSARSTLPSGSTDTQYF. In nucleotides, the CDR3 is TGCAGTGCTAGGTCTACCCTCCCTAGCGGGAGCACAGATACGCAGTATTTT.

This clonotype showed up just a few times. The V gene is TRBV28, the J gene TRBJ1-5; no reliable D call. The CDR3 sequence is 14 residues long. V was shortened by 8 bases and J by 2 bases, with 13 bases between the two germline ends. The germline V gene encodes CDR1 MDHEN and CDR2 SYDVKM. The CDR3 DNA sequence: TGTGCCAGCCGGATCAGTTTTGGCAATCAGCCCCAGCATTTT. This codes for CASRISFGNQPQHF.

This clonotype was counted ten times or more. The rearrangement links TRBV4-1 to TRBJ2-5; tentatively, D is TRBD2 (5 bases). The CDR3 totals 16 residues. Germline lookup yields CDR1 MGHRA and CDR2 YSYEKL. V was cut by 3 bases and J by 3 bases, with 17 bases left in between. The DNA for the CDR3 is TGCGCCAGCAGCCACGTCGGACTCGGGTACAAAGAGACCCAGTACTTC. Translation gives CASSHVGLGYKETQYF.

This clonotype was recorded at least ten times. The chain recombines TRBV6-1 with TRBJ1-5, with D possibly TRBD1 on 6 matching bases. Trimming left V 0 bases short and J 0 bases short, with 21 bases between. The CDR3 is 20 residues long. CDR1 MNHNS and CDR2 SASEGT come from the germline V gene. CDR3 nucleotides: TGTGCCAGCAGTGAAGCAAGATACGGACAGCTTAATTATAGCAATCAGCCCCAGCATTTT. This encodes CASSEARYGQLNYSNQPQHF.

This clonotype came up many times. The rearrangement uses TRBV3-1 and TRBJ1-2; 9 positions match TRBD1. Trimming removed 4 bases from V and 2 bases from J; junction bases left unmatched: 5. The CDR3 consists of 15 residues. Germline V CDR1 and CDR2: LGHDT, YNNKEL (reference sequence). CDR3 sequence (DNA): TGTGCCAGCAGCCGCGCGGGGACAGGGAACTATGGCTACACCTTC. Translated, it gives CASSRAGTGNYGYTF.

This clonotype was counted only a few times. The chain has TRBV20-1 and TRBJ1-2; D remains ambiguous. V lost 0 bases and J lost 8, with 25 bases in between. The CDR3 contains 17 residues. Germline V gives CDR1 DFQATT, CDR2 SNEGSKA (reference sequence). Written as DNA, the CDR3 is TGCAGTGCTAGAGATCAGAATAAGGCGCCGGGATCTCAAGGCTACACCTTC. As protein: CSARDQNKAPGSQGYTF.